This is a list of T cell receptor beta chains from one sample in a study of cytomegalovirus exposure and HLA in healthy donors. The data were produced by immunoSEQ multiplex PCR, yet TCRdb's version contains in-frame clones alone and is incomplete. The sample includes around 80,000 clones, approximately 74% of them seen just once. Input material: PBMCs. The origin of the receptors is a man aged 40-50 years in good health and CMV-seropositive. CDR3s include the opening cysteine and the closing phenylalanine or tryptophan. Fields, in order: V gene, clone size, J gene, D gene, CDR3 protein, CDR3 DNA. A D gene is named only where the DNA matches it firmly. Size is omitted from some rows. Given values are once, few, many or a class for expanded clones.

TRBV9	once	TRBJ2-2	.	CASSPGQTSTGELFF	TGTGCCAGCAGCCCAGGACAGACTTCAACCGGGGAGCTGTTTTTT
TRBV19	.	TRBJ2-1	.	CASSIDRRGAGNEQFF	TGTGCCAGTAGTATAGATCGACGGGGGGCCGGGAATGAGCAGTTCTTC
TRBV4-3	.	TRBJ1-3	.	CASSQDWAGDMDTIYF	TGCGCCAGCAGCCAAGATTGGGCGGGGGATATGGACACCATATATTTT
TRBV9	.	TRBJ2-3	.	CASSVGPRPSTDTQYF	TGTGCCAGCAGCGTAGGCCCGCGGCCAAGCACAGATACGCAGTATTTT
TRBV30	.	TRBJ1-1	.	CAWTPTVPGTEAFF	TGTGCCTGGACCCCGACAGTCCCGGGCACCGAAGCTTTCTTT
TRBV30	.	TRBJ2-3	TRBD2	CAWSVKWASGTDTQYF	TGTGCCTGGAGTGTAAAATGGGCTAGCGGGACAGATACGCAGTATTTT
TRBV2	few	TRBJ1-2	.	CASSAGLNYGYTF	TGTGCCAGCAGTGCTGGGCTTAACTATGGCTACACCTTC
TRBV4-3	.	TRBJ2-5	.	CASSHRVGGPDGETQYF	TGCGCCAGCAGCCACCGGGTCGGAGGGCCCGATGGAGAGACCCAGTACTTC
TRBV7-9	.	TRBJ1-4	TRBD1	CSSSQGQGNEKLFF	TGTTCCAGCAGCCAGGGACAGGGGAACGAAAAACTGTTTTTT
TRBV7-2	.	TRBJ1-3	.	CASSLAATGSGNTIYF	TGTGCCAGCAGCTTAGCCGCGACGGGCTCTGGAAACACCATATATTTT
TRBV2	once	TRBJ1-1	TRBD1	CASSLGQMNTEAFF	TGTGCCAGCAGTTTGGGACAGATGAACACTGAAGCTTTCTTT
TRBV19	.	TRBJ2-1	TRBD2	CASSTTGLAGAEQFF	TGTGCCAGTAGTACCACGGGACTAGCGGGGGCTGAGCAGTTCTTC
TRBV9	few	TRBJ2-3	TRBD1	CASSTRQGGSTDTQYF	TGTGCCAGCAGCACCCGACAGGGGGGGAGCACAGATACGCAGTATTTT
TRBV5-4	.	TRBJ2-1	TRBD2	CASSLGTSGTYNEQFF	TGTGCCAGCAGCCTAGGGACTAGCGGAACTTACAATGAGCAGTTCTTC
TRBV5-1	.	TRBJ2-5	TRBD2	CASSDWGGQETQYF	TGCGCCAGCAGCGATTGGGGGGGCCAAGAGACCCAGTACTTC
TRBV19	.	TRBJ2-7	TRBD1	CASRTGEDYEQYF	TGTGCCAGTCGGACAGGGGAGGACTACGAGCAGTACTTC
TRBV10-1	.	TRBJ1-5	.	CASSSGANQPQHF	TGCGCCAGCAGTTCAGGGGCAAATCAGCCCCAGCATTTT
TRBV2	.	TRBJ1-5	.	CASSEGAQPQHF	TGTGCCAGCAGTGAAGGAGCTCAGCCCCAGCATTTT
TRBV13	.	TRBJ1-1	.	CASSWGVVTEAFF	TGTGCCAGCAGCTGGGGGGTCGTAACTGAAGCTTTCTTT
TRBV5-1	.	TRBJ2-5	TRBD2	CASSLDSSGIAETQYF	TGCGCCAGCAGCTTGGATAGTAGCGGGATCGCGGAGACCCAGTACTTC
TRBV27	.	TRBJ1-6	.	CASSLGAGVPNSPLHF	TGTGCCAGCAGTTTAGGTGCGGGAGTCCCCAATTCACCCCTCCACTTT
TRBV5-1	.	TRBJ2-7	TRBD1	CASSSDRVGNYEQYF	TGCGCCAGCAGCTCCGACAGGGTGGGAAACTACGAGCAGTACTTC
TRBV19	.	TRBJ2-3	TRBD1	CASNPRQGAPDTQYF	TGTGCCAGTAACCCGAGGCAGGGGGCCCCAGATACGCAGTATTTT
TRBV30	.	TRBJ1-4	.	CACSGNEKLFF	TGTGCCTGTTCAGGGAATGAAAAACTGTTTTTT
TRBV11-3	few	TRBJ1-1	TRBD1	CASSSGQDTEAFF	TGTGCCAGCAGCTCCGGACAGGACACTGAAGCTTTCTTT
TRBV5-4	.	TRBJ2-1	.	CASSPAGVRFDEQFF	TGTGCCAGCAGCCCTGCGGGTGTGAGGTTTGATGAGCAGTTCTTC
TRBV15	few	TRBJ2-1	TRBD2	CATSRASGGAGSYNEQFF	TGTGCCACCAGCAGAGCTAGCGGGGGGGCCGGTTCCTACAATGAGCAGTTCTTC
TRBV6-1	.	TRBJ2-1	TRBD2	CASSEAWGGTTYNEQFF	TGTGCCAGCAGTGAAGCCTGGGGAGGGACTACCTACAATGAGCAGTTCTTC
TRBV6-4	.	TRBJ1-6	.	CASSDGPGTNYRDHYSPLHF	TGTGCCAGCAGTGACGGACCCGGGACTAATTATAGGGACCATTATTCACCCCTCCACTTT
TRBV11-2	.	TRBJ2-1	TRBD2	CASSFGAGVSYNEQFF	TGTGCCAGCAGCTTTGGAGCGGGAGTTAGTTACAATGAGCAGTTCTTC
TRBV7-6	.	TRBJ1-5	.	CASSLSGGSTQPQHF	TGTGCCAGCAGCTTAAGCGGGGGGAGTACTCAGCCCCAGCATTTT
TRBV5-6	.	TRBJ2-6	.	CASSLGRAGANVLTF	TGTGCCAGCAGCTTGGGCAGGGCTGGGGCCAACGTCCTGACTTTC
TRBV27	.	TRBJ2-2	TRBD2	CASSQGLAANTGELFF	TGTGCCAGCAGTCAGGGACTAGCGGCGAACACCGGGGAGCTGTTTTTT
TRBV27	.	TRBJ1-2	TRBD1	CASRDRGAYGYTF	TGTGCCAGCAGGGACAGGGGGGCCTATGGCTACACCTTC
TRBV27	once	TRBJ2-3	.	CASSLRGRLPTDTQYF	TGTGCCAGCAGTTTAAGAGGGCGGCTTCCCACAGATACGCAGTATTTT
TRBV2	.	TRBJ2-3	.	CASSEAGGSLGDTQYF	TGTGCCAGCAGTGAAGCGGGAGGCTCCTTGGGAGATACGCAGTATTTT
TRBV28	.	TRBJ2-3	.	CASSARSLDTQYF	TGTGCCAGCTCGGCTAGGTCTCTGGATACGCAGTATTTT
TRBV7-7	.	TRBJ1-3	TRBD1	CASSRDRSSGNTIYF	TGTGCCAGCAGTCGGGACAGGAGCTCTGGAAACACCATATATTTT
TRBV2	.	TRBJ1-5	.	CASSETGFNQPQHF	TGTGCCAGCAGTGAGACGGGATTCAATCAGCCCCAGCATTTT
TRBV7-6	.	TRBJ1-4	.	CASKGGPREKLFF	TGTGCCAGCAAGGGAGGGCCCCGAGAAAAACTGTTTTTT
TRBV20-1	.	TRBJ1-5	.	CSATRGKPQHF	TGCAGTGCCACGAGGGGGAAGCCCCAGCATTTT
TRBV19	.	TRBJ2-3	TRBD2	CASSEIQRGAGTDTQYF	TGTGCCAGTAGTGAGATACAGCGGGGGGCAGGCACAGATACGCAGTATTTT
TRBV5-1	.	TRBJ1-1	.	CASSYELNTEAFF	TGCGCCAGCAGCTATGAGTTGAACACTGAAGCTTTCTTT
TRBV10-1	.	TRBJ1-1	TRBD1	CASSEGTERAFF	TGCGCCAGCAGTGAGGGGACAGAACGAGCTTTCTTT
TRBV27	.	TRBJ2-7	.	CASSKQLSTYEQYF	TGTGCCAGCAGCAAACAGCTAAGTACCTACGAGCAGTACTTC
TRBV5-4	.	TRBJ2-5	.	CASSLGGTGQYF	TGTGCCAGCAGCTTGGGAGGAACCGGACAGTACTTC
TRBV19	.	TRBJ2-7	.	CASSIRVGSYEQYF	TGTGCCAGTAGTATTCGGGTCGGCTCCTACGAGCAGTACTTC
TRBV4-1	.	TRBJ1-4	.	CASSQDLRGTNEKLFF	TGCGCCAGCAGCCAAGATCTAAGGGGAACTAATGAAAAACTGTTTTTT
TRBV4-1	.	TRBJ1-1	TRBD1	CASSQEGTANTEAFF	TGCGCCAGCAGCCAAGAGGGGACAGCGAACACTGAAGCTTTCTTT
TRBV4-1	few	TRBJ2-3	TRBD1	CASSLDRASTDTQYF	TGCGCCAGCAGCCTCGACAGGGCGAGCACAGATACGCAGTATTTT